The clone carrying this T cell receptor beta chain was found a few times. This sample is part of a study of blood T cells in healthy people across ages. The CDR3 covers 17 residues. J gave up 0 bases and V 2 bases, and 7 bases lay outside the gene matches. The V gene's germline CDR1 is SGHRS and CDR2 YFSETQ. PCR was performed a second time for about 7 to 12 cycles using a sample-barcoded 5' primer and a J-beta primer mix. TCRdb re-derived calls from the 5' RACE reads in MiXCR, one entry per CDR3 protein. Of 1,500,000 or so distinct CDR3 sequences listed, less than 45% are singletons. The J gene is TRBJ2-3, the V gene TRBV5-1; 9 bases match TRBD1. The TCR comes from a woman aged 18-29 years in good health. The sequenced sample was blood. The CDR3 DNA sequence: TGCGCCAGCAGCTTCCCTAGGACAGGGGCCAGCACAGATACGCAGTATTTT. Protein: CASSFPRTGASTDTQYF.